Listed here is a single TCR beta chain. One end of the junction varies from germline; a read error may be responsible. In germline, CDR1 is MNHNS, CDR2 SASEGT. The length of the CDR3 is 19 residues. TCRdb passed the 5' RACE reads through MiXCR, listing each CDR3 protein once. Of about 160,000 distinct CDR3 sequences in the sample, around 18% are singletons; the top ten hold about 8%. The sample is drawn from a study of CD8 T cells in ankylosing spondylitis. The clonotype originates from a male donor with ankylosing spondylitis or in good health (not recorded which). The material sequenced was blood, either unsorted or a sorted T cell fraction (not recorded which). V and J are TRBV6-1 and TRBJ1-2, with D perhaps TRBD1 (6 bases). Here the CDR3 reads CASSTNGRTARNANSGYTF. In DNA form, the CDR3 reads TGTGCCAGCAGTACGAACGGAAGGACAGCGAGAAATGCTAACTCTGGCTACACCTTC.